The 30 T cell receptor beta chains below all came from one sample that was sequenced in a study of cytomegalovirus exposure and HLA in healthy donors. A multiplex PCR was run with 60 Vbeta primers and 13 Jbeta primers. TCRdb's table, derived via immunoSEQ multiplex PCR, lists solely in-frame clones and lacks some. The repertoire consists of 95,000 to 150,000 clones, with over 75% occurring once and the leading ten covering approximately 6.3%. Sequenced material: PBMCs. The receptor source for this set is a man between 18 and 35 years old in good health and CMV-seropositive.

This rearrangement joins TRBV28 to TRBJ1-1; 9 bases are shared with TRBD1. Germline values: CDR1 MDHEN, CDR2 SYDVKM. Unmatched junction bases numbered 11, after V lost 1 base and J lost 5 bases. The CDR3 has 17 residues. The CDR3 bases are TGTGCCAGCAGTTTATTAATCGGGGGACAGGGTTCAACTGAAGCTTTCTTT. Protein sequence: CASSLLIGGQGSTEAFF.

This chain connects TRBV2 to TRBJ2-3, with D perhaps matching TRBD2 (5 bases). The CDR3 runs 14 residues. V lost 6 bases and J 3 bases, leaving 13 bases between the germline ends. CDR1 SNHLY and CDR2 FYNNEI come from the germline V gene. CDR3 sequence (DNA): TGTGCCAGCAGACCCAGGACTGTTACAGATACGCAGTATTTT. Translated: CASRPRTVTDTQYF. Using reference TRBV2 and TRBJ2-3 for the parts outside the CDR3, the full variable domain is EPEVTQTPSHQVTQMGQEVILRCVPISNHLYFYWYRQILGQKVEFLVSFYNNEISEKSEIFDDQFSVERPDGSNFTLKIRSTKLEDSAMYFCASRPRTVTDTQYFGPGTRLTVL.

This clone has a handful of counts. The chain combines TRBV9 with TRBJ1-6, with 9 bases aligning to TRBD1. The CDR3 has 15 residues. Trimming removed 3 bases from V and 9 bases from J; junction bases left unmatched: 7. Germline V lookup: CDR1 SGDLS, CDR2 YYNGEE. CDR3 amino acids: CASSASTGGRSPLHF. The CDR3 region has the DNA TGTGCCAGCAGCGCCTCGACAGGGGGGCGTTCACCCCTCCACTTT.

The V gene is TRBV20-1, the J gene TRBJ1-2; D is ambiguous. Germline assignment: CDR1 DFQATT and CDR2 SNEGSKA (reference sequence). V shed 6 bases and J shed 8 bases, with 10 bases lying between them. The CDR3 is 10 amino acids. The CDR3 bases are TGCAGTGCCTCATCTAAAGGCTACACCTTC. Protein product: CSASSKGYTF.

This rearrangement joins TRBV4-2 to TRBJ1-1, with no clear D. V lost 3 bases, J lost 7 bases, and 24 bases lay in between. Germline V lookup: CDR1 LGHNA, CDR2 YNFKEQ. The length of the CDR3 is 17 residues. For the CDR3, the DNA is TGTGCCAGCAGCCAGGAATCCCATCTCGGGATACTCCTTGAAGCTTTCTTT. Its translation is CASSQESHLGILLEAFF.

The chain is built from TRBV5-1 and TRBJ1-4, with 7 bases identical to TRBD1. Germline V CDR1 and CDR2: SGHRS, YFSETQ. The CDR3 is 17 amino acids. The J segment lost 1 base and the V segment lost 0 bases, leaving 6 bases of the junction unmatched. The CDR3, as DNA: TGCGCCAGCAGCTTGGGACAGGGTTTTAGAACTAATGAAAAACTGTTTTTT. Encoded protein: CASSLGQGFRTNEKLFF.

The V and J genes are TRBV6-5 and TRBJ1-2; no definite D call. CDR1 is MNHEY, CDR2 SVGAGI, per germline. The V gene lost 2 bases and the J gene lost 3 bases, with 16 bases spanning the gap. This CDR3 is built from 16 residues. In DNA form, the CDR3 reads TGTGCCAGCAGTTACCTTGAGAGGCCGCTAGACTATGGCTACACCTTC. Its protein product is CASSYLERPLDYGYTF.

The table lists this clone with a count of one. The chain recombines TRBV15 with TRBJ2-1, with D possibly being TRBD2 (5 bases). V was cut by 3 bases and J by 6 bases, with 6 bases left in between. Germline lookup yields CDR1 LNHNV and CDR2 YYDKDF (reference sequence). The CDR3 runs to 12 residues. CDR3 amino acids: CATSRGVNEQFF. As DNA, the CDR3 is TGTGCCACCAGCAGGGGAGTCAATGAGCAGTTCTTC.

The chain joins TRBV19 to TRBJ2-3, with D maybe TRBD2 (6 bases). This CDR3 region has 15 residues. CDR1 is LNHDA, CDR2 SQIVND, per germline (reference sequence). Trimming stripped 6 bases from V and 0 bases from J, with 13 bases between. CDR3 region: CASSTTRHSTDTQYF. Written as DNA, the CDR3 is TGTGCCAGTAGCACGACTAGACATAGCACAGATACGCAGTATTTT.

CDR3 DNA sequence: TGTGCCAGCAGCGTAGGAGGCACTGAAGCTTTCTTT. Protein sequence: CASSVGGTEAFF. The chain couples TRBV9 to TRBJ1-1, with no clear D. The germline V and J ends were trimmed by 0 bases and 4 bases, with 4 bases remaining between them. CDR3 length: 12 residues. CDR1 SGDLS and CDR2 YYNGEE come from the germline V gene.

Only a few counts were recorded for this clone. V is TRBV5-4 and J is TRBJ1-4; maybe TRBD1 (6 bases). Trimming removed 2 bases from V and 0 bases from J, with 11 bases in between. CDR3 length: 16 amino acids. The V gene's germline CDR1 is SGHNT and CDR2 YYREEE (reference sequence). DNA for the CDR3: TGTGCCAGCAGCTTCGGGGGGGCCTCAACTAATGAAAAACTGTTTTTT. This gives the protein CASSFGGASTNEKLFF.

This chain connects TRBV4-1 to TRBJ2-1; tentatively, D is TRBD2 (6 bases). The CDR3 runs 17 residues. The germline V gene has CDR1 MGHRA and CDR2 YSYEKL. The V and J ends lost 0 bases and 1 base respectively, with 13 bases between them. The CDR3 DNA follows: TGCGCCAGCAGCCAAGAGTCGGGAGACTTGTCCTACAATGAGCAGTTCTTC. It encodes CASSQESGDLSYNEQFF.

The genes are TRBV6-5 and TRBJ1-2, with 7 bases lining up with TRBD1. The trim removed 5 bases at V and 4 bases at J, leaving 10 bases unmatched. CDR1 and CDR2 from the germline V gene are MNHEY and SVGAGI. This CDR3 region has 15 residues. CDR3 amino acids: CASSRTGTDSYGYTF. The CDR3 nucleotides read TGTGCCAGCAGTCGCACAGGGACAGATAGCTATGGCTACACCTTC.

The gene calls are TRBV7-2 and TRBJ1-1; tentatively, D is TRBD1 (5 bases). Trimming removed 2 bases from V and 0 bases from J, with 16 bases in between. Looked up from germline, CDR1 is SGHTA and CDR2 is FQGNSA. The CDR3 has 17 amino acids. DNA for the CDR3: TGTGCCAGCAGCTTACGGGTGTGGGGGGGAATGAACACTGAAGCTTTCTTT. Translating it yields CASSLRVWGGMNTEAFF.

The CDR3 region is CASSFPRSTEAFF. The CDR3 DNA is TGTGCCAGCAGCTTCCCCAGGTCGACTGAAGCTTTCTTT. This chain connects TRBV11-2 to TRBJ1-1; D unresolved. In germline, CDR1 is SGHAT, CDR2 FQNNGV. The length of the CDR3 is 13 residues. Deletions cut 3 bases from V and 5 bases from J, with 10 bases between.

This clone was seen only once. The chain employs TRBV5-8 and TRBJ1-3; TRBD1 matches at 10 bases. After removal of 6 bases from V and 7 bases from J, the junction contained 7 bases not matched to a gene. This CDR3 comprises 14 residues. The germline V gene has CDR1 SGHTS and CDR2 YDEGEE. CDR3: CASKIRDRGNTIYF. The CDR3 nucleotides are TGTGCCAGCAAAATAAGGGACAGGGGCAACACCATATATTTT.

V usage is TRBV2 and J usage is TRBJ1-2, with a weak D call TRBD1 (5 bases). CDR1 is SNHLY and CDR2 is FYNNEI in the germline V gene. V lost 10 bases and J lost 2, with 14 bases in between. CDR3 length: 13 residues. The CDR3 DNA follows: TGTGCCACCTCCGGGTCAGGGAACTATGGCTACACCTTC. Its translation: CATSGSGNYGYTF.

The rearrangement uses TRBV7-9 and TRBJ2-1; perhaps TRBD1 as D (6 bases). V gave up 5 bases and J gave up 5 bases, with 16 bases separating them. From germline, CDR1 is SEHNR and CDR2 FQNEAQ (reference sequence). The CDR3 loop spans 15 amino acids. CDR3 in amino acids: CASSPLRGPNNEQFF. The CDR3 DNA sequence: TGTGCCAGCAGCCCGCTCAGGGGACCCAACAATGAGCAGTTCTTC.

The J gene is TRBJ1-1, the V gene TRBV30, with D maybe TRBD1 (6 bases). CDR1 GTSNPN and CDR2 SVGIG come from the germline V gene (reference sequence). V was cut by 7 bases and J by 0 bases, with 12 bases left in between. This CDR3 region has 13 residues. This chain's CDR3 is CAFRTDLNTEAFF. CDR3 nucleotide sequence: TGTGCCTTCCGGACAGACTTGAACACTGAAGCTTTCTTT.

J is TRBJ1-1 and V is TRBV6-1; D remains ambiguous. CDR1 is MNHNS, CDR2 SASEGT, per germline. Between the trimmed V and J ends, which lost 3 bases and 2 bases, there was a span of 10 bases. There are 14 residues in the CDR3. In DNA form, the CDR3 reads TGTGCCAGCAGTGATGCAGGTCTAAACACTGAAGCTTTCTTT. It specifies CASSDAGLNTEAFF.

The chain combines TRBV5-4 with TRBJ1-1, with TRBD1 identical over 8 bases. Per the germline V gene, CDR1 is SGHNT and CDR2 is YYREEE (reference sequence). J gave up 11 bases and V 4 bases, and 16 bases lay outside the gene matches. The CDR3 is made up of 15 amino acids. The CDR3 sequence is CASSPSLGQGGYAFF. CDR3 in DNA: TGTGCCAGCAGCCCCAGCTTAGGACAGGGAGGCTACGCTTTCTTT.

The V and J genes are TRBV13 and TRBJ2-1, with D tentatively TRBD1 (5 bases). This CDR3 comprises 16 residues. The V gene's germline CDR1 is PRHDT and CDR2 FYEKMQ (reference sequence). The V end lost 5 bases, the J end lost 0 bases, and 14 bases lay between the germline ends. Written as DNA, the CDR3 is TGTGCCAGCAGCCCTCAGCCAGGGCCCTCCTACAATGAGCAGTTCTTC. Translated: CASSPQPGPSYNEQFF.

The rearrangement links TRBV4-2 to TRBJ1-1, with 8 bases fitting TRBD1. The CDR3 length is 15 residues. Unmatched junction bases numbered 4, after V lost 0 bases and J lost 4 bases. Germline values: CDR1 LGHNA, CDR2 YNFKEQ. The CDR3 sequence is CASSQDRTGRTEAFF. CDR3 sequence (DNA): TGTGCCAGCAGCCAAGATAGGACAGGGCGCACTGAAGCTTTCTTT.

This clone was picked up a small number of times. The chain carries TRBV7-6 and TRBJ2-1, with 15 bases identical to TRBD2. Germline assignment: CDR1 SGHVS and CDR2 FNYEAQ. The CDR3 sequence is 16 residues long. The trim removed 4 bases at V and 3 bases at J, leaving 1 base unmatched. The DNA for the CDR3 is TGTGCCAGCAGCTGGACTAGCGGGAGGGACTACAATGAGCAGTTCTTC. It specifies CASSWTSGRDYNEQFF.

The rearrangement links TRBV27 to TRBJ2-1, with TRBD1 as a possible D gene (6 bases). The CDR3 length is 19 residues. Looked up from germline, CDR1 is MNHEY and CDR2 is SMNVEV (reference sequence). Trimming took off 6 bases at V and 0 bases at J, with 24 bases between the two ends. The CDR3 protein is CASRSRDTTGLGSYNEQFF. The CDR3, as DNA: TGTGCCAGCAGAAGCCGGGACACAACGGGGCTAGGCTCCTACAATGAGCAGTTCTTC.

This sequence joins TRBV21-1 and TRBJ2-5; TRBD2, the D gene given by the table, was not confirmed from the DNA. TRBV21-1 is flagged as a pseudogene. The CDR3 totals 17 residues. This CDR3 is CASSKDKRGDLQETQYF. The CDR3 DNA reads TGTGCCAGCAGCAAAGATAAGCGCGGAGACCTCCAAGAGACCCAGTACTTC.

This clone was seen a single time. The chain uses TRBV19 and TRBJ1-5; D not resolved. The germline CDR1 and CDR2 sequences are LNHDA and SQIVND (reference sequence). Trimming stripped 5 bases from V and 6 bases from J, with 20 bases between. The CDR3 has 16 amino acids. Written as DNA, the CDR3 is TGTGCCAGTAGTCAAGCCGGGGTTCAGATAGGTCAGCCCCAGCATTTT. Its translation is CASSQAGVQIGQPQHF.

The chain uses TRBV2 and TRBJ1-1; no reliable D call. The germline V gene has CDR1 SNHLY and CDR2 FYNNEI. The CDR3 length is 14 residues. Trimming shortened V by 7 bases and J by 1 base, and 13 bases separated the two germline ends. The CDR3 DNA reads as TGTGCCAGCAAGCCGAATCTCTGGAACACTGAAGCTTTCTTT. It specifies CASKPNLWNTEAFF.

The rearrangement joins TRBV14 to TRBJ2-1; TRBD2 might be the D (5 bases). Germline V gene lookup returns CDR1 SGHDN and CDR2 FVKESK. Trimming stripped 4 bases from V and 4 bases from J, with 17 bases between. The CDR3 has 16 residues. The CDR3 spells CASSPLPSGRYNEQFF. Written as DNA, the CDR3 is TGTGCCAGCAGCCCCCTCCCCAGCGGACGTTACAATGAGCAGTTCTTC.

The CDR3 protein is CASSPPGSGGFYEQYF. The CDR3 DNA reads as TGTGCCAGCAGCCCACCGGGAAGCGGGGGGTTCTACGAGCAGTACTTC. This chain links TRBV11-2 with TRBJ2-5, with 9 positions matching TRBD2. Gene TRBJ2-7 matches the end of the DNA better, so the J call may be wrong. The germline V gene encodes CDR1 SGHAT and CDR2 FQNNGV. The CDR3 loop spans 16 amino acids.